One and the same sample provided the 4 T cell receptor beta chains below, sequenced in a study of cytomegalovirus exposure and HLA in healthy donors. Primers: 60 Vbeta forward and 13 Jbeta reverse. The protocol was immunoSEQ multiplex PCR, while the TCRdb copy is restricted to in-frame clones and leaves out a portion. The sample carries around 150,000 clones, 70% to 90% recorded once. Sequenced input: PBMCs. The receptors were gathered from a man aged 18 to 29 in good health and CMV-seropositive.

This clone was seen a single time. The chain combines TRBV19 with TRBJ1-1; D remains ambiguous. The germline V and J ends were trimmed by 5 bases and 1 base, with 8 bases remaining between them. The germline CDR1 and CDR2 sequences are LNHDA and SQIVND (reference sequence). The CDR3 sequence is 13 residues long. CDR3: CASSPDTNTEAFF. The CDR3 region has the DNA TGTGCCAGTAGTCCAGATACGAACACTGAAGCTTTCTTT.

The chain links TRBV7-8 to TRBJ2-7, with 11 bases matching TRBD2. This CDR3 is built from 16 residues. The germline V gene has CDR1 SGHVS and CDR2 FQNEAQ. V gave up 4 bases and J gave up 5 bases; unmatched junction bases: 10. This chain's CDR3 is CASSWSRLAGKDEQYF. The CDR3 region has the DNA TGTGCCAGCAGCTGGAGCAGACTAGCGGGGAAGGACGAGCAGTACTTC.

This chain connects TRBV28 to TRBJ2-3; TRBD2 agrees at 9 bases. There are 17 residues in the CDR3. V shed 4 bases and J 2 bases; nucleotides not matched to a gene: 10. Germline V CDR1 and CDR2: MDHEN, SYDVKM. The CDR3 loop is CASSSPIAGELTDTQYF. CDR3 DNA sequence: TGTGCCAGCAGTTCACCAATAGCGGGGGAGCTCACAGATACGCAGTATTTT.

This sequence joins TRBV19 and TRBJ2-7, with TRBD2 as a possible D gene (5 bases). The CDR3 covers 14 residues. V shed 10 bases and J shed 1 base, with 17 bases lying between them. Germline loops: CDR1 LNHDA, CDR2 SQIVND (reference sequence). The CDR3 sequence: CATTRAAGSYEQYF. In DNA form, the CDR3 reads TGTGCCACTACGCGGGCCGCCGGATCCTACGAGCAGTACTTC.